The clone carrying this TCR beta chain has a handful of counts. V shed 4 bases and J shed 5 bases, with 15 bases lying between them. Germline CDR1 SEHNR, CDR2 FQNEAQ (reference sequence). The CDR3 is made up of 15 amino acids. These data come from a study of T cell repertoires in aging, cancer and after chemotherapy. Looking at the study overall: Patients with chronic lymphocytic leukemia were sampled before and after fludarabine- or bendamustine-based chemotherapy.

Multiplex touch-down PCR with TRB-A/B primers amplified rearranged V-D-J TRB sequences. TCRdb recomputed calls from the multiplex PCR reads with MiXCR, one row per CDR3 protein. The sample yields about 4,900 distinct CDR3 sequences, roughly 31% seen once. Amplification of TCR beta used genomic DNA extracted from peripheral blood. The specimen sequenced was blood. V and J are TRBV7-9 and TRBJ1-5; D is possibly TRBD1 (6 bases). The receptor's source is a human donor with a blood cancer. The donor label of this sample is uncertain. The CDR3 sequence: CASSSLQGPHQPQHF. CDR3 in DNA: TGTGCCAGCAGCTCGTTACAGGGCCCCCATCAGCCCCAGCATTTT.